This T cell receptor beta chain was sequenced during a study of blood T cells in healthy people across ages. Combining a sample-barcoded 5' primer with a J-beta primer mix, a second PCR ran for 7 to 11 cycles. Using its own MiXCR run on the 5' RACE reads, TCRdb lists one record per CDR3 protein. Here the sample spans hundreds of thousands of distinct CDR3 sequences, 45% to 65% being singletons. The germline CDR1 and CDR2 sequences are SQVTM and ANQGSEA. CDR3 length: 13 amino acids. V was shortened by 7 bases and J by 1 base, with 13 bases between the two germline ends. The chain carries TRBV29-1 and TRBJ2-5; D possibly corresponds to TRBD1 (6 bases). The TCR sequence derives from a man aged 60 to 69 in good health. Sequenced sample: blood. The CDR3 DNA reads as TGCAGCGCTGGACAGTATATCCAAGAGACCCAGTACTTC. This codes for CSAGQYIQETQYF.